Listed below are T cell receptor beta chains from one sample, sequenced in a study of shared clonotypes between healthy human individuals. The data were produced by immunoSEQ multiplex PCR, yet TCRdb's version contains in-frame clones alone and is incomplete. Among around 610,000 clones, approximately 96% were seen once, and the ten largest hold roughly 0.1%. Sequenced input: naive CD8+ T cells sorted from blood. All receptors come from a woman in her thirties in good health. CDR3s include the opening cysteine and the closing phenylalanine or tryptophan. Fields, in order: clone size, J gene, V gene, D gene, CDR3 protein, CDR3 DNA. A D gene is named only where the DNA matches it firmly. The size entry is marked missing in some rows and otherwise reads once, few, many or a size class.

NA	TRBJ2-1	TRBV28	TRBD2	CASSIGLAGGPYNEQFF	TGTGCCAGCAGTATTGGACTAGCGGGAGGCCCATACAATGAGCAGTTCTTC
NA	TRBJ2-2	TRBV27	NA	CASSWGPGELFF	TGTGCCAGCAGTTGGGGGCCCGGGGAGCTGTTTTTT
NA	TRBJ1-2	TRBV27	NA	CASSRDGYGYTF	TGTGCCAGCAGTCGAGACGGATATGGCTACACCTTC
NA	TRBJ1-3	TRBV27	NA	CASSTGSLSSGNTIYF	TGTGCCAGCAGCACAGGGTCACTTAGCTCTGGAAACACCATATATTTT
NA	TRBJ1-5	TRBV30	TRBD1	CAWSPGTANQPQHF	TGTGCCTGGAGCCCCGGGACAGCAAATCAGCCCCAGCATTTT
NA	TRBJ1-3	TRBV27	NA	CASSPLYYGSGNTIYF	TGTGCCAGCAGTCCATTGTATTACGGCTCTGGAAACACCATATATTTT
NA	TRBJ2-2	TRBV9	TRBD2	CASSVDLRLAGDTGELFF	TGTGCCAGCAGCGTAGACCTCCGGCTAGCGGGAGACACCGGGGAGCTGTTTTTT
NA	TRBJ2-2	TRBV19	NA	CASSLKERTGELFF	TGTGCCAGTAGCCTTAAGGAGCGCACCGGGGAGCTGTTTTTT
NA	TRBJ2-1	TRBV9	TRBD2	CASSPWTRDNEQFF	TGTGCCAGCAGCCCGTGGACTAGGGACAATGAGCAGTTCTTC
NA	TRBJ2-3	TRBV27	NA	CASSGDRGDTQYF	TGTGCCAGCAGTGGGGACCGGGGGGATACGCAGTATTTT
NA	TRBJ2-7	TRBV27	NA	CASSFLAGRSYEQYF	TGTGCCAGCAGTTTTCTTGCAGGGCGGAGCTACGAGCAGTACTTC
NA	TRBJ2-1	TRBV11-2	TRBD1	CASSPGQGFDEQFF	TGTGCCAGCAGCCCGGGACAGGGTTTCGATGAGCAGTTCTTC
NA	TRBJ2-1	TRBV27	TRBD2	CASSLGLAGNEQFF	TGTGCCAGCAGTTTAGGACTAGCGGGCAATGAGCAGTTCTTC
NA	TRBJ1-1	TRBV28	NA	CASTSFLPPKMNTEAFF	TGTGCCAGCACATCCTTCTTACCACCTAAAATGAACACTGAAGCTTTCTTT
few	TRBJ2-7	TRBV27	NA	CASSSSSYEQYF	TGTGCCAGCAGTTCGAGCTCCTACGAGCAGTACTTC